Listed below are T cell receptor beta chains from one sample, sequenced in a study of T-cell memory formation after mild COVID-19. TCRdb reprocessed the 5' RACE reads with MiXCR, giving one entry per CDR3 protein. Among 200,000 to 300,000 distinct CDR3 sequences listed, over 9% were seen once. Material for sequencing was PBMCs or a T cell subset sorted from them (not recorded which). These TCRs come from a man aged 18 to 30 who had mild COVID-19 (a few samples of this study predate the infection). Cell type and time point are not known. Each CDR3 is given with its conserved first and last residue. The order of the fields is D gene, J gene, clone size, V gene, CDR3 protein, CDR3 DNA. D genes are given only for firm matches. Clone size is not always given. Where it is, it says once, few, many or a class for expanded clones.

TRBD1 TRBJ1-5 many TRBV3-1 CASSQGTGALYSNQPQHF TGTGCCAGCAGCCAAGGGACAGGGGCCCTTTATAGCAATCAGCCCCAGCATTTT
NA TRBJ2-1 NA TRBV7-9 CASSSANNDNEQFF TGTGCCAGCAGTTCAGCTAACAACGACAATGAGCAGTTCTTC
NA TRBJ2-2 NA TRBV6-2/TRBV6-3 CASSRQFTGELFF TGTGCCAGCAGCCGACAGTTCACCGGGGAGCTGTTTTTT
NA TRBJ2-1 few TRBV7-8 CASSLLYEQFF TGTGCCAGCAGCTTATTATATGAGCAGTTCTTC
TRBD1 TRBJ2-7 once TRBV5-5 CASSHEGAQGHEQYF TGTGCCAGCAGCCACGAGGGGGCACAGGGCCACGAGCAGTACTTC
NA TRBJ2-5 NA TRBV11-2 CASIRNKGEFGETQYF TGTGCCAGCATCCGAAACAAGGGGGAGTTTGGAGAGACCCAGTACTTC
NA TRBJ2-3 few TRBV5-1 CASSPGDSDTQYF TGCGCCAGCAGCCCCGGGGATTCAGATACGCAGTATTTT
NA TRBJ1-1 NA TRBV7-3 CASSPSQGNTEAFF TGTGCCAGCAGCCCGTCACAGGGGAACACTGAAGCTTTCTTT
NA TRBJ2-6 few TRBV20-1 CSARGYTSTGANVLTF TGCAGTGCCCGGGGCTATACCTCTACGGGGGCCAACGTCCTGACTTTC
NA TRBJ2-5 few TRBV7-9 CASSLVEGGETQYF TGTGCCAGCAGCTTAGTTGAGGGCGGTGAGACCCAGTACTTC
NA TRBJ1-1 NA TRBV19 CASNIGGRNTEAFF TGTGCCAGTAACATCGGCGGACGGAACACTGAAGCTTTCTTT
TRBD2 TRBJ2-1 NA TRBV5-6 CASRSGLAGAWGNEQFF TGTGCCAGCAGATCCGGACTAGCGGGGGCATGGGGCAATGAGCAGTTCTTC
TRBD1 TRBJ2-5 many TRBV5-1 CASRTIPGTAKETQYF TGCGCCAGCAGGACTATACCCGGGACAGCAAAAGAGACCCAGTACTTC
NA TRBJ2-7 few TRBV29-1 CSVSPGFPYEQYF TGCAGCGTTTCTCCGGGGTTTCCCTACGAGCAGTACTTC
NA TRBJ2-3 few TRBV11-1 CASSFRSAGKTDTQYF TGTGCCAGCAGCTTCCGGAGCGCGGGCAAAACAGATACGCAGTATTTT
NA TRBJ2-2 few TRBV11-2 CASSSLAAATGELFF TGTGCCAGCAGCTCCCTCGCGGCGGCAACCGGGGAGCTGTTTTTT
NA TRBJ2-5 few TRBV20-1 CSAPGTSQETQYF TGCAGTGCCCCCGGGACAAGCCAAGAGACCCAGTACTTC
NA TRBJ1-2 few TRBV10-3 CAISESEGNYGYTF TGTGCCATCAGTGAGTCCGAGGGGAACTATGGCTACACCTTC
TRBD2 TRBJ2-5 NA TRBV7-2 CASSFYTSDQETQYF TGTGCCAGCAGCTTCTACACTAGCGACCAAGAGACCCAGTACTTC
NA TRBJ1-1 NA TRBV5-6 CASSLPLNTEAFF TGTGCCAGCAGCTTGCCACTGAACACTGAAGCTTTCTTT